A single T cell receptor beta chain is shown here with its context. As yet, its antigen is unknown. The sample is drawn from a study of T cell responses to AZD1222 COVID-19 vaccine. The assay was immunoSEQ multiplex PCR, and TCRdb's table has in-frame clones only and misses some. The table shows some 130,000 clones, with 80% to 90% occurring only once. CDR1 is MGHRA and CDR2 is YSYEKL in the germline V gene. The CDR3 consists of 17 residues. Trimming took off 4 bases at V and 4 bases at J, with 19 bases between the two ends. General study findings and limits: Following two doses of AZD1222, Spike-specific TCR breadth and depth rose. Clonal diversity may have been underestimated in mostly white British donors. Across the whole spike, CD4 TCRs peaked at regions 160-218 and 743-854.

The sequencing used peripheral blood, collected on day 0 of AZD1222 vaccination. This chain links TRBV4-1 with TRBJ2-2, with a weak D call TRBD2 (5 bases). The receptor comes from an adult in good health. CDR3 sequence reads: CASSPRAPLGSTGELFF. CDR3 bases: TGCGCCAGCAGCCCCCGAGCGCCCTTGGGGAGCACCGGGGAGCTGTTTTTT.